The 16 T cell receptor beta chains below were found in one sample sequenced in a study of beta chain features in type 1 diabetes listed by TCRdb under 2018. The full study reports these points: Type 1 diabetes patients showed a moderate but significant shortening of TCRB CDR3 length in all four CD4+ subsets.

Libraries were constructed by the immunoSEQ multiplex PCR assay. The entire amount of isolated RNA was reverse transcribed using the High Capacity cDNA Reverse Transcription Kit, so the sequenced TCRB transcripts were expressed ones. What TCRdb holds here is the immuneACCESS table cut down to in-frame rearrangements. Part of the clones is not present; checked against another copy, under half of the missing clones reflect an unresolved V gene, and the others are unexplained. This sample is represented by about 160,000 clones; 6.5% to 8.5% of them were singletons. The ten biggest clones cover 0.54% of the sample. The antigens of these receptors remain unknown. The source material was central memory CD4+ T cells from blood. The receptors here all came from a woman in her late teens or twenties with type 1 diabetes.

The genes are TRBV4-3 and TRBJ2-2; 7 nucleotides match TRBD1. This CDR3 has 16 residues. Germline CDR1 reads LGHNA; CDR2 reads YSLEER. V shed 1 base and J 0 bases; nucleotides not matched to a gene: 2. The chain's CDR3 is CASSQGGTANTGELFF. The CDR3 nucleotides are TGCGCCAGCAGCCAAGGTGGGACAGCGAACACCGGGGAGCTGTTTTTT.

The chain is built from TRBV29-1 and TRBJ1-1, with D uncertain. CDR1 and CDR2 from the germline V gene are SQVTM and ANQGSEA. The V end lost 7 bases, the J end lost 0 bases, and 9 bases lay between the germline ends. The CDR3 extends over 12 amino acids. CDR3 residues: CSARGVNTEAFF. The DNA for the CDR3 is TGCAGCGCCAGAGGAGTGAACACTGAAGCTTTCTTT. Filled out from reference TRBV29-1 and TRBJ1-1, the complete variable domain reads SAVISQKPSRDICQRGTSLTIQCQVDSQVTMMFWYRQQPGQSLTLIATANQGSEATYESGFVIDKFPISRPNLTFSTLTVSNMSPEDSSIYLCSARGVNTEAFFGQGTRLTVV.

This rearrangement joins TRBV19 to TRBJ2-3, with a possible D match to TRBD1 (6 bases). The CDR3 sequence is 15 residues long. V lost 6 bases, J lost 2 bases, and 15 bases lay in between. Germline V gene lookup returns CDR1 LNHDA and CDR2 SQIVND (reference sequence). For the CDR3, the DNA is TGTGCCAGTAGCCCGGGACATACACACACAGATACGCAGTATTTT. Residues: CASSPGHTHTDTQYF.

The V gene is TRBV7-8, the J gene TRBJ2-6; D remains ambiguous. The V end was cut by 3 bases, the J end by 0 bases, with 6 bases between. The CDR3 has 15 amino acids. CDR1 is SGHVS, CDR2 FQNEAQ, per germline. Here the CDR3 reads CASSFPLSGANVLTF. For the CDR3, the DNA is TGTGCCAGCAGCTTCCCCCTCTCTGGGGCCAACGTCCTGACTTTC.

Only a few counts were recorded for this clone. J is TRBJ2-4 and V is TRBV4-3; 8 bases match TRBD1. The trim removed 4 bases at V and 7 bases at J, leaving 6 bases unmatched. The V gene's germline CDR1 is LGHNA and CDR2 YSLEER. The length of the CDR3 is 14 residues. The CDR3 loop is CASSRSTGENIQYF. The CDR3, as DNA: TGCGCCAGCAGCCGTTCGACAGGGGAGAACATTCAGTACTTC.

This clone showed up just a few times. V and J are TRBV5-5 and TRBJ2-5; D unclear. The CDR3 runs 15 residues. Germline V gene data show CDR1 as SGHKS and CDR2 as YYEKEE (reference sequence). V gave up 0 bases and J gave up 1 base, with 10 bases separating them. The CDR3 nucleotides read TGTGCCAGCAGCTTGGGATGGGCCAGCCAAGAGACCCAGTACTTC. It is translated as CASSLGWASQETQYF.

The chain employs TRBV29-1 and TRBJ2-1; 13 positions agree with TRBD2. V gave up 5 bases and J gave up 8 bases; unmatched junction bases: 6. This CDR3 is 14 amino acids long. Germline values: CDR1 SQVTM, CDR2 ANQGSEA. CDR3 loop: CSVLGLAGDHEQFF. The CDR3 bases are TGCAGCGTTCTCGGACTAGCGGGAGATCATGAGCAGTTCTTC.

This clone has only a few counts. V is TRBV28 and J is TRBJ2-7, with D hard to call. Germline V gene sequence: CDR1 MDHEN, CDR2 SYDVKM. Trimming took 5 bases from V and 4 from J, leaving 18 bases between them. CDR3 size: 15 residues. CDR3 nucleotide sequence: TGTGCCAGCAGTGCTTCCGGGTCTCTACCTTACGAGCAGTACTTC. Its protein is CASSASGSLPYEQYF. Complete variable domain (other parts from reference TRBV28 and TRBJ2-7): DVKVTQSSRYLVKRTGEKVFLECVQDMDHENMFWYRQDPGLGLRLIYFSYDVKMKEKGDIPEGYSVSREKKERFSLILESASTNQTSMYLCASSASGSLPYEQYFGPGTRLTVT.

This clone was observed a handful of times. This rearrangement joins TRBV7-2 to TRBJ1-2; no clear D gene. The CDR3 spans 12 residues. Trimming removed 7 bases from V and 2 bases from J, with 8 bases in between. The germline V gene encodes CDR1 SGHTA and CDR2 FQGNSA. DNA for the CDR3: TGTGCCAGCACCATACAGAACTATGGCTACACCTTC. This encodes CASTIQNYGYTF.

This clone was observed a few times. This CDR3 reads CASDRGWGTRNEQFF. The CDR3 DNA reads TGTGCCAGCGACAGGGGGTGGGGTACACGGAATGAGCAGTTCTTC. The gene calls are TRBV6-6 and TRBJ2-1; 9 bases are shared with TRBD1. The trim removed 8 bases at V and 7 bases at J, leaving 12 bases unmatched. Looked up from germline, CDR1 is MNHNY and CDR2 is SVGAGI (reference sequence). CDR3 size: 15 residues.

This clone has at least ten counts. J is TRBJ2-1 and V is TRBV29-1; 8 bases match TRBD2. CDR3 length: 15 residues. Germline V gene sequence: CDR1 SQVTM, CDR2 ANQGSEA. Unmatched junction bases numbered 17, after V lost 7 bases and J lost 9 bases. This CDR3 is CSAQPPGLEAGEQFF. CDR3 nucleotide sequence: TGCAGCGCCCAACCGCCGGGACTAGAAGCTGGTGAGCAGTTCTTC.

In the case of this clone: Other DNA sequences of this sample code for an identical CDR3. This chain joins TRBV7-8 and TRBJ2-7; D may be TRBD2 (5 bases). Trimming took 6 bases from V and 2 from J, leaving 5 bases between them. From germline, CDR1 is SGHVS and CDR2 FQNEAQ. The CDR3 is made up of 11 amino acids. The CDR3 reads CASRGAYEQYF. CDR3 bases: TGTGCCAGCAGGGGAGCCTACGAGCAGTACTTC.

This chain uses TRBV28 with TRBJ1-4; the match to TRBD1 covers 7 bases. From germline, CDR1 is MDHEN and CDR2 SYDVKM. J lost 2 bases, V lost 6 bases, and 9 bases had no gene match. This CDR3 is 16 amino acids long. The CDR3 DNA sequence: TGTGCCAGCAGCTCGGGACAGCCTGGGACTAATGAAAAACTGTTTTTT. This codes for CASSSGQPGTNEKLFF. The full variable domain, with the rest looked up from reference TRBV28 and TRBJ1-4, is DVKVTQSSRYLVKRTGEKVFLECVQDMDHENMFWYRQDPGLGLRLIYFSYDVKMKEKGDIPEGYSVSREKKERFSLILESASTNQTSMYLCASSSGQPGTNEKLFFGSGTQLSVL.

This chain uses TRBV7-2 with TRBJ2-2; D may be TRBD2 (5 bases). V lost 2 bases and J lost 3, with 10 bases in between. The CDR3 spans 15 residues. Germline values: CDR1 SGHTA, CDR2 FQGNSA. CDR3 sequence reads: CASSLTREDTGELFF. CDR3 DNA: TGTGCCAGCAGCTTAACTAGGGAAGACACCGGGGAGCTGTTTTTT.

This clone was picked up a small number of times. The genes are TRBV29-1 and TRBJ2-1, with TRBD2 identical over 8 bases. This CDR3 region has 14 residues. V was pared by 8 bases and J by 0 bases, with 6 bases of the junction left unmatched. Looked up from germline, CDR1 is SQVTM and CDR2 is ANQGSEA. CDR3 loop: CSSYGTSSYNEQFF. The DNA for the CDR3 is TGCAGCTCCTACGGGACTAGCTCCTACAATGAGCAGTTCTTC.

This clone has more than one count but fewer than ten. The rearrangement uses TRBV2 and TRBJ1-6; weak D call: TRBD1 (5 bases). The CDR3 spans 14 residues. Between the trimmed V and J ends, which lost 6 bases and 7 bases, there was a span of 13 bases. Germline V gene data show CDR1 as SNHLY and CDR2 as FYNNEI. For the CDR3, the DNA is TGTGCCAGCAGACCAAGACAGATGAATTCACCCCTCCACTTT. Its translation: CASRPRQMNSPLHF.